The 31 T cell receptor beta chains reported below all come from one sample, sequenced in a study of T cells after yellow fever vaccination. TCRdb itself ran the 5' RACE reads through MiXCR, one entry per CDR3 protein. The table records about 510,000 distinct CDR3 sequences, 20% to 25% of them present only once. Material: PBMCs, obtained less than 25 days after the first yellow fever vaccination. The receptor source for this set is a man between 18 and 35 years old who received the YFV17D yellow fever vaccine.

The chain has TRBV6-2 or TRBV6-3 and TRBJ2-1; weak D call: TRBD1 (6 bases). Germline CDR1 MNHEY, CDR2 SVGEGT. The CDR3 totals 13 residues. With 6 bases removed from V and 5 bases from J, the gap between germline ends came to 11 bases. For the CDR3, the DNA is TGTGCCAGCAGGGAGGACAGCAACAATGAGCAGTTCTTC. This sequence encodes CASREDSNNEQFF.

This chain joins TRBV6-1 and TRBJ2-2; D unresolved. Germline values: CDR1 MNHNS, CDR2 SASEGT. The CDR3 spans 13 residues. DNA of the CDR3: TGTGCTGTCAGAGGTCTGAACACCGGGGAGCTGTTTTTT. This codes for CAVRGLNTGELFF.

The V call is TRBV7-2, the J call TRBJ2-1; the match to TRBD2 covers 7 bases. The CDR3 runs 16 residues. CDR1 is SGHTA, CDR2 FQGNSA, per germline. V gave up 1 base and J gave up 10 bases; unmatched junction bases: 13. As DNA, the CDR3 is TGTGCCAGCAGCTTAGTATGGAGCGGGGCGCAAGGGGAGCAGTTCTTC. Amino acids: CASSLVWSGAQGEQFF. Complete variable domain (other parts from reference TRBV7-2 and TRBJ2-1): GAGVSQSPSNKVTEKGKDVELRCDPISGHTALYWYRQSLGQGLEFLIYFQGNSAPDKSGLPSDRFSAERTGGSVSTLTIQRTQQEDSAVYLCASSLVWSGAQGEQFFGPGTRLTVL.

J is TRBJ2-4 and V is TRBV20-1, with D perhaps matching TRBD1 or TRBD2 (6 bases each). Germline values: CDR1 DFQATT, CDR2 SNEGSKA (reference sequence). The V gene lost 1 base and the J gene lost 5 bases, with 21 bases spanning the gap. The CDR3 consists of 17 residues. The CDR3 nucleotides are TGCAGTGCTAGAGTCTCTAAGGGGGGTCCTCAACAAAACATTCAGTACTTC. Amino acid sequence: CSARVSKGGPQQNIQYF.

The CDR3 sequence: CASRQSSLYGYTF. For the CDR3, the DNA is TGTGCCAGCCGGCAGAGCAGCCTCTATGGCTACACCTTC. The chain couples TRBV12-3 or TRBV12-4 to TRBJ1-2, with D uncertain. V lost 8 bases and J lost 4, with 14 bases in between. CDR3 length: 13 residues.

In its sample, this clonotype was seen a few times. This rearrangement joins TRBV4-3 to TRBJ2-5; D unclear. There are 14 residues in the CDR3. Per germline, CDR1 LGHNA and CDR2 YSLEER. The V end lost 1 base, the J end lost 5 bases, and 11 bases lay between the germline ends. CDR3 coding DNA: TGCGCCAGCAGCCAAGGCCCTAATAAGGAGACCCAGTACTTC. It encodes CASSQGPNKETQYF.

In this sample, this clonotype turned up a few times. The chain recombines TRBV20-1 with TRBJ1-2, with TRBD1 identical over 8 bases. Germline loops: CDR1 DFQATT, CDR2 SNEGSKA (reference sequence). The CDR3 covers 14 residues. The trim removed 2 bases at V and 4 bases at J, leaving 6 bases unmatched. This CDR3 is CSARHSGGAYGYTF. The CDR3 DNA sequence: TGCAGTGCTAGACATTCAGGGGGCGCCTATGGCTACACCTTC.

The genes are TRBV18 and TRBJ2-2; D uncertain. V was trimmed by 0 bases and J by 5 bases, leaving 16 bases between them. The CDR3 consists of 17 residues. Germline CDR1 and CDR2: KGHSH and LQKENI. The CDR3 reads CASSPPVRTKKTGELFF. The CDR3 DNA is TGTGCCAGCTCACCACCGGTGAGGACCAAGAAGACCGGGGAGCTGTTTTTT.

The table lists this clonotype with a count of one. The chain is built from TRBV12-5 and TRBJ2-5, with TRBD2 matching 7 bases. Germline CDR1 reads LGHNT; CDR2 reads FRNRAP. The junction had 9 bases not matched to a gene; V was cut back by 6 bases and J by 5 bases. This CDR3 is 14 amino acids long. CDR3 nucleotides: TGTGCTAGTGGCCTCCGGGAGGCGGGGGAGACCCAGTACTTC. It encodes CASGLREAGETQYF.

The CDR3 reads CASSWGTGISETQYF. CDR3 sequence (DNA): TGTGCCAGCAGTTGGGGGACAGGGATCTCTGAGACCCAGTACTTC. The chain carries TRBV12-3 or TRBV12-4 and TRBJ2-5, with TRBD1 matching 9 bases. The CDR3 runs 15 residues. V trimming: 4 bases; J trimming: 5 bases; junction bases outside the gene matches: 8.

This clonotype turned up a few times. The chain recombines TRBV6-1 with TRBJ2-7; D remains ambiguous. Germline V CDR1 and CDR2: MNHNS, SASEGT. Trimming removed 3 bases at V and 7 bases at J, with 13 bases between. The CDR3 is made up of 13 amino acids. The CDR3 spells CASSEGSLGEQYV. The DNA for the CDR3 is TGTGCCAGCAGTGAGGGCTCCTTGGGGGAGCAGTACGTC.

This clonotype was observed a few times. One junction end does not reproduce the germline sequence, and a read error may be involved. This chain connects TRBV20-1 to TRBJ1-1, with D tentatively TRBD1 (5 bases). Germline V lookup: CDR1 DFQATT, CDR2 SNEGSKA (reference sequence). The CDR3 runs to 11 residues. The CDR3 protein is CSARDSTQAFF. The CDR3 nucleotides read TGCAGTGCCAGAGACAGCACCCAAGCTTTCTTT.

This chain links TRBV5-8 with TRBJ1-2, with 9 nucleotides matching TRBD1. Germline V gene sequence: CDR1 SGHTS, CDR2 YDEGEE. Trimming took 0 bases from V and 7 from J; bases not matched to a gene: 4. This CDR3 spans 14 amino acids. The CDR3 is CASSLAGTGSGYTF. Written as DNA, the CDR3 is TGTGCCAGCAGCTTGGCCGGGACAGGGAGTGGCTACACCTTC.

This clonotype was detected a few times. This chain connects TRBV6-2 or TRBV6-3 to TRBJ2-5; 7 bases agree with TRBD2. Germline V CDR1 and CDR2: MNHEY, SVGEGT. This CDR3 comprises 14 residues. V lost 6 bases and J lost 5; bases outside the gene matches: 9. CDR3 nucleotides: TGTGCCAGCAGCCAAAGAAGCGGGGTGGAGACCCAGTACTTC. This gives the protein CASSQRSGVETQYF.

This rearrangement joins TRBV25-1 to TRBJ2-1, with 7 bases matching TRBD2. CDR1 and CDR2 from the germline V gene are MGHDK and SYGVNS. The J segment lost 4 bases and the V segment lost 3 bases, leaving 12 bases of the junction unmatched. This CDR3 contains 17 residues. CDR3 sequence: CASSDPLGRGEYNEQFF. As DNA, the CDR3 is TGTGCCAGCAGTGACCCTCTGGGACGGGGGGAATACAATGAGCAGTTCTTC.

V gene TRBV3-1 combines with J gene TRBJ2-4; TRBD1 or TRBD2 may be the D gene (5 bases each). The V end lost 6 bases, the J end lost 2 bases, and 20 bases lay between the germline ends. This CDR3 is built from 17 residues. Germline CDR1 LGHDT, CDR2 YNNKEL (reference sequence). This chain's CDR3 is CASRDMRGTLTKNIQYF. In nucleotides, the CDR3 is TGTGCCAGCAGAGATATGAGGGGCACATTGACCAAAAACATTCAGTACTTC.

This rearrangement joins TRBV29-1 to TRBJ2-7; D gene unclear. Deletions cut 3 bases from V and 3 bases from J, with 15 bases between. The CDR3 extends over 14 amino acids. Germline lookup yields CDR1 SQVTM and CDR2 ANQGSEA. The CDR3 is CSVEIGRIHYEQYF. In nucleotides, the CDR3 is TGCAGCGTTGAGATTGGACGGATTCACTACGAGCAGTACTTC.

The chain carries TRBV7-9 and TRBJ2-7, with a tentative D call TRBD1 (5 bases). The CDR3 sequence is 14 residues long. V shed 1 base and J shed 5 bases, with 12 bases lying between them. Germline CDR1 SEHNR, CDR2 FQNEAQ (reference sequence). CDR3 in amino acids: CASSLGVGAHEQYV. CDR3 DNA: TGTGCCAGCAGCTTAGGCGTAGGGGCCCACGAGCAGTACGTC.

This rearrangement joins TRBV20-1 to TRBJ1-2; perhaps TRBD1 as D (6 bases). The V gene's germline CDR1 is DFQATT and CDR2 SNEGSKA (reference sequence). Trimming cost V 6 bases and J 0 bases, with 8 bases left between them. The CDR3 is 12 amino acids. The CDR3 loop is CSAWTANYGYTF. DNA for the CDR3: TGCAGTGCGTGGACAGCTAACTATGGCTACACCTTC.

This clonotype was seen a handful of times. This chain connects TRBV30 to TRBJ2-7; D is possibly TRBD1 (6 bases). Deletions cut 3 bases from V and 9 bases from J, with 18 bases between. The germline V gene encodes CDR1 GTSNPN and CDR2 SVGIG (reference sequence). The CDR3 has 13 residues. The CDR3 loop is CAWSRPQGNGQYF. Written as DNA, the CDR3 is TGTGCCTGGAGCCGACCCCAGGGGAATGGGCAGTACTTC. Complete variable domain (other parts from reference TRBV30 and TRBJ2-7): SQTIHQWPATLVQPVGSPLSLECTVEGTSNPNLYWYRQAAGRGLQLLFYSVGIGQISSEVPQNLSASRPQDRQFILSSKKLLLSDSGFYLCAWSRPQGNGQYFGPGTRLTVT.

The chain combines TRBV7-9 with TRBJ1-1; D not resolved. V was pared by 4 bases and J by 5 bases, with 14 bases between. Germline CDR1 is SEHNR and CDR2 is FQNEAQ (reference sequence). The CDR3 extends over 14 amino acids. CDR3 in DNA: TGTGCCAGCAGCTATGAACAGAGGAGGACTGAAGCTTTCTTT. This codes for CASSYEQRRTEAFF.

This CDR3 is CASSPGVLAGGYNEQFF. The CDR3 nucleotides read TGCGCCAGCAGCCCGGGGGTCTTAGCGGGGGGATACAATGAGCAGTTCTTC. J is TRBJ2-1 and V is TRBV5-1, with 10 bases matching TRBD2. J gave up 4 bases and V 4 bases, and 11 bases lay outside the gene matches. The CDR3 covers 17 residues. Germline CDR1 SGHRS, CDR2 YFSETQ.

J is TRBJ1-2 and V is TRBV5-1; 7 nucleotides align to TRBD1. The CDR3 extends over 14 amino acids. V trimming: 5 bases; J trimming: 6 bases; junction bases outside the gene matches: 10. Germline V CDR1 and CDR2: SGHRS, YFSETQ. In nucleotides, the CDR3 is TGCGCCAGCAGGCCGCCGGAGGGGGCGAATGGCTACACCTTC. Translation: CASRPPEGANGYTF.

This clonotype was seen repeatedly, ten times or more. This chain connects TRBV12-3 or TRBV12-4 to TRBJ1-3; no clear D. V dropped 5 bases and J dropped 4 bases, with 9 bases sitting between them. The CDR3 length is 13 residues. CDR3 DNA: TGTGCCAGCAGTCCCATGGGGGGAAACACCATATATTTT. As protein: CASSPMGGNTIYF.

This chain links TRBV5-1 with TRBJ2-1; 12 nucleotides match TRBD1. This CDR3 comprises 17 residues. With V trimmed by 4 bases and J by 9 bases, 14 bases remained unmatched. In germline, CDR1 is SGHRS, CDR2 YFSETQ. CDR3 amino acids: CASSLSSPGQGAIEQFF. The CDR3 nucleotides read TGCGCCAGCAGCCTAAGTAGTCCGGGACAGGGGGCGATTGAGCAGTTCTTC.

This clonotype appeared many times. The chain uses TRBV7-6 and TRBJ2-7; 8 bases match TRBD1. The trim removed 4 bases at V and 5 bases at J, leaving 7 bases unmatched. There are 14 residues in the CDR3. CDR1 is SGHVS and CDR2 is FNYEAQ in the germline V gene. CDR3 in amino acids: CASSSGQGMHEQYF. The CDR3, as DNA: TGTGCCAGCAGCTCCGGACAGGGCATGCACGAGCAGTACTTC.

This clonotype was seen a handful of times. The rearrangement joins TRBV6-4 to TRBJ2-3; 7 positions agree with TRBD2. J gave up 0 bases and V 5 bases, and 5 bases lay outside the gene matches. The CDR3 extends over 15 amino acids. Germline V gene sequence: CDR1 MRHNA, CDR2 SNTAGT. In DNA form, the CDR3 reads TGTGCCAGCAGTCCCTTGGGGGGGAGCACAGATACGCAGTATTTT. Its protein is CASSPLGGSTDTQYF.

CDR3 sequence: CASRPTSGGPYNEQFF. CDR3 in DNA: TGTGCCAGCAGACCCACTAGCGGGGGGCCCTACAATGAGCAGTTCTTC. This chain uses TRBV12-3 or TRBV12-4 with TRBJ2-1, with TRBD2 identical over 12 bases. The CDR3 has 16 amino acids. Trimming removed 6 bases from V and 2 bases from J; junction bases left unmatched: 5.

The chain links TRBV3-1 to TRBJ2-1; a possible D gene is TRBD1 (5 bases). The germline V and J ends were trimmed by 4 bases and 13 bases, with 14 bases remaining between them. Germline assignment: CDR1 LGHDT and CDR2 YNNKEL (reference sequence). The CDR3 is made up of 12 amino acids. The CDR3 protein is CASSRLGASQFF. CDR3 nucleotides: TGTGCCAGCAGCCGACTTGGGGCATCCCAGTTCTTC.

In this sample, this clonotype turned up many times. V gene TRBV20-1 combines with J gene TRBJ2-1; TRBD2 aligns across 15 bases. This CDR3 region has 20 residues. CDR1 and CDR2 (germline): DFQATT, SNEGSKA (reference sequence). J gave up 8 bases and V 5 bases, and 22 bases lay outside the gene matches. The CDR3 DNA follows: TGCAGTGCTCATATCCCCGGGACTAGCGGGGGGCCGGGCAGCTTTTATGAGCAGTTCTTC. Protein sequence: CSAHIPGTSGGPGSFYEQFF.

The V gene is TRBV7-2, the J gene TRBJ2-1, with D tentatively TRBD2 (5 bases). V was cut by 5 bases and J by 0 bases, with 11 bases left in between. From germline, CDR1 is SGHTA and CDR2 FQGNSA. The CDR3 sequence is 15 residues long. CDR3 nucleotide sequence: TGTGCCAGCAGCCCTTGGACTGGCTCCTACAATGAGCAGTTCTTC. Its protein is CASSPWTGSYNEQFF.